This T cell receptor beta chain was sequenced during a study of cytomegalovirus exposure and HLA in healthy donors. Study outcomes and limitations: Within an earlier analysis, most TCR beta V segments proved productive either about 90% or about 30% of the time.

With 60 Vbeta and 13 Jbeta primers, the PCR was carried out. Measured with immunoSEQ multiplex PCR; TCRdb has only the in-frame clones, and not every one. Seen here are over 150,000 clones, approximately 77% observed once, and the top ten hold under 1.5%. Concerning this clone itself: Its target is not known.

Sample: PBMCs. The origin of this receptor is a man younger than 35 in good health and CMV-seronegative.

CDR3 amino acids: CATSRTDSREAFF. CDR3 sequence (DNA): TGTGCCACCAGCAGAACGGACAGCCGTGAAGCTTTCTTT. The genes are TRBV15 and TRBJ1-1, with D perhaps matching TRBD1 (6 bases). The CDR3 length is 13 residues. The V end was cut by 2 bases, the J end by 7 bases, with 11 bases between. Germline assignment: CDR1 LNHNV and CDR2 YYDKDF (reference sequence). Full variable domain (rest looked up from reference TRBV15 and TRBJ1-1): DAMVIQNPRYQVTQFGKPVTLSCSQTLNHNVMYWYQQKSSQAPKLLFHYYDKDFNNEADTPDNFQSRRPNTSFCFLDIRSPGLGDTAMYLCATSRTDSREAFFGQGTRLTVV.